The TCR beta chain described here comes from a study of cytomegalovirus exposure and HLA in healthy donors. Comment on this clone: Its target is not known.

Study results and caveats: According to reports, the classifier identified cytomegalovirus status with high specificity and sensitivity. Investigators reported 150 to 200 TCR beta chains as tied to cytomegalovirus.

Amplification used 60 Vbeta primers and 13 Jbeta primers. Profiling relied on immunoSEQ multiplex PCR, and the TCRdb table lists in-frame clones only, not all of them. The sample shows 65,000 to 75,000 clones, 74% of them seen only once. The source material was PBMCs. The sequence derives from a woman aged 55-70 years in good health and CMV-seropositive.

Here the CDR3 DNA reads TGTGCCAGCAGCCTACAGCCGGGGGGCGCGACGGCTAATGAAAAACTGTTTTTT. Amino acid sequence: CASSLQPGGATANEKLFF. V usage is TRBV9 and J usage is TRBJ1-4; a weak D match, TRBD1 (6 bases). The germline V and J ends were trimmed by 4 bases and 3 bases, with 22 bases remaining between them. In germline, CDR1 is SGDLS, CDR2 YYNGEE. The CDR3 sequence is 18 residues long.